This T cell receptor (beta chain) was identified in a study of blood T cell repertoires in COVID-19. For the study at large: T cells, B-cell-depleted T cells, or PBMCs provided the cDNA or gDNA that served as material.

Only in-frame clones appear in the TCRdb table, and some are missing; sequencing was by immunoSEQ multiplex PCR. The profile covers approximately 270,000 clones, with 70% to 90% appearing a single time and about 4.3% taken by the ten largest. Cohorts were determined from participant-reported clinical history. Losses at the gene ends were 0 bases for V and 4 bases for J; bases not matched to a gene: 4. Germline CDR1 LGHNA, CDR2 YNFKEQ. The CDR3 is 16 amino acids. The TCR was taken from a woman aged 25-40 years who had recovered from COVID-19. The chain uses TRBV4-2 and TRBJ2-1; TRBD1 agrees at 9 bases. Material: PBMCs or T cells enriched from blood (not recorded which). The DNA of the CDR3 is TGTGCCAGCAGCCAAGATGAAGGACAGGGGTACAATGAGCAGTTCTTC. This codes for CASSQDEGQGYNEQFF.